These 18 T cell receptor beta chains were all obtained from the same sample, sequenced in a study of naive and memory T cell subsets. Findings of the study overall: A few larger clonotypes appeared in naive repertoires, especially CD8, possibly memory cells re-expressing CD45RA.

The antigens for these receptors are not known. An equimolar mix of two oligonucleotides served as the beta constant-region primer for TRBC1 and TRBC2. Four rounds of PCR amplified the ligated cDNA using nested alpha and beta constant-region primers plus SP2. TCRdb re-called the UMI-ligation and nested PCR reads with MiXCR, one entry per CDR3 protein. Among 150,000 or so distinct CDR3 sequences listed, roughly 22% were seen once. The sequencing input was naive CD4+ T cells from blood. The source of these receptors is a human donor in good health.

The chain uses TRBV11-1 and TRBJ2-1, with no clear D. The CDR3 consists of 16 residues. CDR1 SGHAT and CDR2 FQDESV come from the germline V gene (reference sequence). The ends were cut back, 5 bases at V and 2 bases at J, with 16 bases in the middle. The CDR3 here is CASSTWSTTPYNEQFF. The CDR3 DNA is TGTGCCAGCAGCACCTGGTCCACAACCCCCTACAATGAGCAGTTCTTC.

DNA for the CDR3: TGCGCCAGCAGCTCGGGACAGGGACTGGATACGCAGTATTTT. Translating it yields CASSSGQGLDTQYF. The chain carries TRBV5-1 and TRBJ2-3; 9 nucleotides agree with TRBD1. In germline, CDR1 is SGHRS, CDR2 YFSETQ. V lost 3 bases to trimming and J lost 6 bases; unmatched junction nucleotides: 5. CDR3 length equals 14 residues.

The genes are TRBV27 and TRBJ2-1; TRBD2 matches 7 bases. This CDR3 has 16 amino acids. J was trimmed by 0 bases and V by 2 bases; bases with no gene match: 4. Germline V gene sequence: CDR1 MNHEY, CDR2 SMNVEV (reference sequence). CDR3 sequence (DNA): TGTGCCAGCAGTTTACTGCGCGGGAGCTCCTACAATGAGCAGTTCTTC. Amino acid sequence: CASSLLRGSSYNEQFF.

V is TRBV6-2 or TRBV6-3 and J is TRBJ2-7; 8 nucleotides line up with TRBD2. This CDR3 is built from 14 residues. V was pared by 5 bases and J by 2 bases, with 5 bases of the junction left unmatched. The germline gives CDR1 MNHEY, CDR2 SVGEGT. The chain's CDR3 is CASSRAGDAYEQYF. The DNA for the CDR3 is TGTGCCAGCAGTAGAGCGGGAGACGCCTACGAGCAGTACTTC.

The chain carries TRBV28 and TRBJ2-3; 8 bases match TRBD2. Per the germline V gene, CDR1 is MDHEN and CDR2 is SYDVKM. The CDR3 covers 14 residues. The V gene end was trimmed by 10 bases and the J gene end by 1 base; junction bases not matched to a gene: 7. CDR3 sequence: CATGGLGGTDTQYF. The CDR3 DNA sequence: TGTGCCACGGGGGGACTAGGGGGCACAGATACGCAGTATTTT.

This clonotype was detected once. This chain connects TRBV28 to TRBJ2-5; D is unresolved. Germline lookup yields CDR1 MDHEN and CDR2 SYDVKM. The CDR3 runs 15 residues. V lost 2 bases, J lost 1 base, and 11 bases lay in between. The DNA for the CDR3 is TGTGCCAGCAGTTTAGTTCAGAAGATCCAAGAGACCCAGTACTTC. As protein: CASSLVQKIQETQYF.

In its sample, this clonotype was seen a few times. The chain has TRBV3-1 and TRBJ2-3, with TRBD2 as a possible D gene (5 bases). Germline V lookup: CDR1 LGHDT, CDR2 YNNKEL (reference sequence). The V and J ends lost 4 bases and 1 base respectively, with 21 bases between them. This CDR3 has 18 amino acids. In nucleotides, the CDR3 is TGTGCCAGCAGCCCCCCTGGGTTCAGTAGCGACCGCACAGATACGCAGTATTTT. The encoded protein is CASSPPGFSSDRTDTQYF.

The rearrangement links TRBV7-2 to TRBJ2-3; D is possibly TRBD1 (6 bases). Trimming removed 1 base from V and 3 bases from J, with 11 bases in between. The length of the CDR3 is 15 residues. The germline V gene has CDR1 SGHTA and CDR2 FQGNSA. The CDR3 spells CASSLVNTGTDTQYF. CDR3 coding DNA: TGTGCCAGCAGCTTAGTGAATACAGGGACAGATACGCAGTATTTT.

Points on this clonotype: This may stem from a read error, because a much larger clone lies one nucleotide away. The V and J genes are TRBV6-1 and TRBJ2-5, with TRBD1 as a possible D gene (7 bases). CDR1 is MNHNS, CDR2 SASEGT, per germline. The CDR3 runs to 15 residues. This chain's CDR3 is CASSAGTVRQETQCF. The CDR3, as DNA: TGTGCCAGCAGCGCGGGGACAGTCCGACAAGAGACCCAGTGCTTC.

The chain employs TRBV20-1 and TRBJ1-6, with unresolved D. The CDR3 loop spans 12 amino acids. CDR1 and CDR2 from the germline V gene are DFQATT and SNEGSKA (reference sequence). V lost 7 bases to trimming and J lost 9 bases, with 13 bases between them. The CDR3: CSGTTYGSPLHF. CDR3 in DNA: TGCAGTGGAACAACTTATGGTTCACCCCTCCACTTT.

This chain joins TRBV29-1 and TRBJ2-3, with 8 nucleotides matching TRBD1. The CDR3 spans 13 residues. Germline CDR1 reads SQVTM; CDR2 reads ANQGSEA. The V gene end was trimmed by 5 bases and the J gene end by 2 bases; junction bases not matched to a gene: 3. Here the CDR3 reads CSVPGQVTDTQYF. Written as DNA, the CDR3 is TGCAGCGTTCCGGGACAGGTCACAGATACGCAGTATTTT.

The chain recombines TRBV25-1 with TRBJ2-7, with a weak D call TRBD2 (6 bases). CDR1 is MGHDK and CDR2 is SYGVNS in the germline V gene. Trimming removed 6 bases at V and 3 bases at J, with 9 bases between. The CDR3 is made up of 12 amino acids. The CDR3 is CASSWDFYEQYF. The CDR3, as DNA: TGTGCCAGCAGCTGGGACTTCTACGAGCAGTACTTC.

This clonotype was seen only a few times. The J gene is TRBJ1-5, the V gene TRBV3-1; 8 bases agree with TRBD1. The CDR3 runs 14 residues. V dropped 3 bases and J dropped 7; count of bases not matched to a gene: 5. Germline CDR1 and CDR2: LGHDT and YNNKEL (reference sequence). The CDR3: CASSQAGGRQPQHF. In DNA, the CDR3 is TGTGCCAGCAGCCAGGCAGGGGGCAGGCAGCCCCAGCATTTT.

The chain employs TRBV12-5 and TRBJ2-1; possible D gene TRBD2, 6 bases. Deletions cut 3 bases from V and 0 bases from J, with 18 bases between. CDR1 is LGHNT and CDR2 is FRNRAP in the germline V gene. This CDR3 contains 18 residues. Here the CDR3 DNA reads TGTGCTAGTGGTTTTATTGGCGGGACCCCGAGCTCCTACAATGAGCAGTTCTTC. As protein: CASGFIGGTPSSYNEQFF.

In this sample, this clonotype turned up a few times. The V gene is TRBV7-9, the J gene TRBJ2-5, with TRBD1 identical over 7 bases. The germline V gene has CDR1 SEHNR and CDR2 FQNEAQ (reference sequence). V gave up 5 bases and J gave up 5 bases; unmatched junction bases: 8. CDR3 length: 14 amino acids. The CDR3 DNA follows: TGTGCCAGCAGCCCAGGGGGTGAATCGGAGACCCAGTACTTC. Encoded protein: CASSPGGESETQYF.

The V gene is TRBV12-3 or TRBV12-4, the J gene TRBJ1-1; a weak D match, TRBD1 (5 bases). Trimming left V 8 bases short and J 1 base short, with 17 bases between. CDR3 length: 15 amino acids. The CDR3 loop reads CASETGRRKNTEAFF. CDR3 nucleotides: TGTGCCAGCGAAACGGGGCGGAGAAAGAACACTGAAGCTTTCTTT.

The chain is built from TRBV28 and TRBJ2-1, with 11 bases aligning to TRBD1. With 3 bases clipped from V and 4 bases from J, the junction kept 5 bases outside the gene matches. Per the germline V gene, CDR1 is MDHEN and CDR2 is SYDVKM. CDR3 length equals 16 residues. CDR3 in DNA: TGTGCCAGCAGTTTGACCGGGACAGGGGGTTACAATGAGCAGTTCTTC. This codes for CASSLTGTGGYNEQFF.

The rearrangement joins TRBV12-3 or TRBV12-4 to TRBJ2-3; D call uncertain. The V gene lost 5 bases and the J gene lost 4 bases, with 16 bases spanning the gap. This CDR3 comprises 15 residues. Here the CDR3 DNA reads TGTGCCAGCAGTCACCGGCCTATAGAGGCAGATACGCAGTATTTT. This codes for CASSHRPIEADTQYF.